These 10 T cell receptor beta chains came from one sample sequenced in a study of blood T cell repertoires in COVID-19. The protocol was immunoSEQ multiplex PCR, while the TCRdb copy is restricted to in-frame clones and leaves out a portion. The table records some 150,000 clones, around 82% of them present only once. Sequences were obtained from PBMCs or T cells enriched from blood (not recorded which). Receptors were obtained from a woman in her forties or fifties who had recovered from COVID-19.

The chain uses TRBV5-4 and TRBJ2-3, with D possibly TRBD2 on 5 matching bases. The V end was cut by 0 bases, the J end by 5 bases, with 10 bases between. The CDR3 spans 14 residues. Germline-derived CDR1 and CDR2 are SGHNT and YYREEE (reference sequence). The CDR3 bases are TGTGCCAGCAGCTTGGGTAGGGCGGGAGATACGCAGTATTTT. It encodes CASSLGRAGDTQYF.

A remark on this clone: Other DNA sequences within the sample encode an identical CDR3. V gene TRBV5-1 combines with J gene TRBJ2-3; D is unresolved. The CDR3 runs to 12 residues. The V gene lost 1 base and the J gene lost 4 bases, with 4 bases spanning the gap. The germline gives CDR1 SGHRS, CDR2 YFSETQ. CDR3 in amino acids: CASSLSADTQYF. The CDR3, as DNA: TGCGCCAGCAGCTTGTCGGCAGATACGCAGTATTTT.

This chain joins TRBV5-1 and TRBJ2-4; possible D gene TRBD1, 6 bases. This CDR3 spans 16 amino acids. Trimming removed 4 bases from V and 0 bases from J, with 14 bases in between. Germline CDR1 and CDR2: SGHRS and YFSETQ. Here the CDR3 reads CASSLQTGLAKNIQYF. The CDR3 DNA follows: TGCGCCAGCAGCCTACAAACAGGGTTAGCCAAAAACATTCAGTACTTC.

V and J are TRBV12-3 or TRBV12-4 and TRBJ1-4; maybe TRBD1 (6 bases). Trimming left V 5 bases short and J 6 bases short, with 10 bases between. This CDR3 has 13 residues. The CDR3: CASSTGNYEKLFF. The CDR3 nucleotides read TGTGCCAGCAGTACAGGGAACTATGAAAAACTGTTTTTT.

The rearrangement joins TRBV3-1 (or the pseudogene TRBV3-2) to TRBJ2-1, with TRBD1 matching over 7 bases. CDR3 length: 15 residues. The V gene end was trimmed by 6 bases and the J gene end by 0 bases; junction bases not matched to a gene: 5. Germline CDR1 reads LGHDT; CDR2 reads YNNKEL (reference sequence). CDR3 in DNA: TGTGCCAGCAGTGATACAGGGGTCTCCTACAATGAGCAGTTCTTC. Protein product: CASSDTGVSYNEQFF.

For the CDR3, the DNA is TGCAGTGCTATACGAGGTGAGCAGTTCTTC. Its protein is CSAIRGEQFF. The chain uses TRBV20-1 and TRBJ2-1; the D is unclear. V was clipped by 4 bases and J by 9 bases, with 7 bases between them. The CDR3 is 10 amino acids. From germline, CDR1 is DFQATT and CDR2 SNEGSKA (reference sequence).

The V gene is TRBV18, the J gene TRBJ2-3; no firm D call. The CDR3 sequence is 16 residues long. The germline CDR1 and CDR2 sequences are KGHSH and LQKENI. Trimming pared 6 bases from V and 0 bases from J, leaving 16 bases between. The CDR3 region has the DNA TGTGCCAGCTCCCCAGAAGGAGATCCTAGCACAGATACGCAGTATTTT. Amino acids: CASSPEGDPSTDTQYF. Full variable domain (outside the CDR3, taken from reference TRBV18 and TRBJ2-3): NAGVMQNPRHLVRRRGQEARLRCSPMKGHSHVYWYRQLPEEGLKFMVYLQKENIIDESGMPKERFSAEFPKEGPSILRIQQVVRGDSAAYFCASSPEGDPSTDTQYFGPGTRLTVL.

This clone was seen more than once but under ten times. This chain links TRBV5-5 with TRBJ1-2, with 12 bases fitting TRBD1. This CDR3 comprises 16 residues. Germline CDR1 reads SGHKS; CDR2 reads YYEKEE (reference sequence). The V segment lost 0 bases and the J segment 9 bases; nucleotides outside the gene matches: 9. In DNA, the CDR3 is TGTGCCAGCAGCTTGGAATCCGGGACAGGGGGCATAAGCTACACCTTC. Its protein product is CASSLESGTGGISYTF.

V gene TRBV28 combines with J gene TRBJ1-2, with 7 bases lining up with TRBD1. V shed 2 bases and J 3 bases; nucleotides not matched to a gene: 9. The length of the CDR3 is 16 residues. Germline loops: CDR1 MDHEN, CDR2 SYDVKM. CDR3 sequence (DNA): TGTGCCAGCAGTTTACAGGGGGACAGCGTAGACTATGGCTACACCTTC. Encoded protein: CASSLQGDSVDYGYTF.

This clone was picked up a small number of times. J is TRBJ1-4 and V is TRBV5-6; D is possibly TRBD1 (5 bases). The germline V and J ends were trimmed by 1 base and 8 bases, with 12 bases remaining between them. The germline CDR1 and CDR2 sequences are SGHDT and YYEEEE. This CDR3 has 14 amino acids. The DNA of the CDR3 is TGTGCCAGCAGCTTGCCGGGGGGGAACGAAAAACTGTTTTTT. Protein sequence: CASSLPGGNEKLFF.